This T cell receptor beta chain was identified during a study of cytomegalovirus exposure and HLA in healthy donors. Study context: Unique TCRs from HLA-typed donors, roughly 89 million of them, were held in an early data release. Study-wide points: Most TCR beta V segments were productive about 90% or about 30% of the time in an earlier analysis. Versus the approximately 720-donor mean, an Asian-associated ancestry cluster reportedly showed fewer N-insertions in a later analysis. TCR beta chains numbering more than 150 were designated cytomegalovirus-associated.

The CDR3 length is 15 residues. CDR1 MNHNS and CDR2 SASEGT come from the germline V gene. Trimming left V 2 bases short and J 5 bases short, with 12 bases between. In the PCR, 60 Vbeta and 13 Jbeta primers were used. Generated by immunoSEQ multiplex PCR, the TCRdb table keeps only in-frame clones and is missing some. This repertoire shows around 150,000 clones, approximately 82% found once; its top ten account for less than 1.5%. As to this clone: Its antigen is not known.

This chain connects TRBV6-1 to TRBJ1-4, with D maybe TRBD1 (5 bases). The sequencing sample was made of PBMCs. The clonotype was recovered from a man younger than 40 in good health and CMV-seropositive. The CDR3 DNA follows: TGTGCCAGCAGTGAATTGGGGGGGACCAATGAAAAACTGTTTTTT. Translating it yields CASSELGGTNEKLFF.